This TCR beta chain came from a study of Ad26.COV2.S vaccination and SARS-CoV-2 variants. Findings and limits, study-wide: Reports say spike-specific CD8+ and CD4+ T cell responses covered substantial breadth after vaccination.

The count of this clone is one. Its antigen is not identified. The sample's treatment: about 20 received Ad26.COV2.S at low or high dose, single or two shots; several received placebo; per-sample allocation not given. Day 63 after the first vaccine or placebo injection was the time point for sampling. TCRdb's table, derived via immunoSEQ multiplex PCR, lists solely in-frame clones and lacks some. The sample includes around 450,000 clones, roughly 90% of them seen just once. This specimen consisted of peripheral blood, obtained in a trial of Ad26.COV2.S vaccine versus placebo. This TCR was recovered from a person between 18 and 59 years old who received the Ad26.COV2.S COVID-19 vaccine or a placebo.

The CDR3 sequence: CASSPLRDGSKGYTF. The CDR3 bases are TGTGCCAGCTCACCACTTCGAGACGGTTCTAAGGGCTACACCTTC. The chain employs TRBV18 and TRBJ1-2; no definite D call. The CDR3 is 15 residues long. Germline lookup yields CDR1 KGHSH and CDR2 LQKENI. Trimming shortened V by 1 base and J by 8 bases, and 17 bases separated the two germline ends.